The 4 T cell receptor beta chains listed next were all sequenced from one sample in a study of T-cell reconstitution after alpha-beta-depleted transplantation in children. Unique molecular identifiers were incorporated during preparation of the TCRbeta library. TCRdb fed the PCR reads into MiXCR, producing one record per CDR3 protein. The sample yields around 500,000 distinct CDR3 sequences, about 12% seen once. The starting material was PBMCs from the stem cell graft donor, obtained from the stem cell graft. These receptors came from a human donor who donated a stem cell graft to a child with combined immunodeficiency.

The genes are TRBV7-3 and TRBJ2-5; 8 bases map to TRBD2. The CDR3 consists of 15 residues. Per germline, CDR1 SGHTA and CDR2 FQGTGA. The V segment lost 4 bases and the J segment 5 bases; nucleotides outside the gene matches: 9. This CDR3 reads CASSSRRGVGETQYF. CDR3 DNA sequence: TGTGCCAGCAGCTCCCGGCGGGGGGTCGGCGAGACCCAGTACTTC.

This clonotype was counted many times. The V gene is TRBV9, the J gene TRBJ2-2; D ambiguous. The V end was cut by 2 bases, the J end by 5 bases, with 16 bases between. Germline V gene data show CDR1 as SGDLS and CDR2 as YYNGEE. CDR3 length: 16 residues. The CDR3 here is CASSVLAGLETGELFF. Written as DNA, the CDR3 is TGTGCCAGCAGCGTCCTCGCCGGTTTGGAAACCGGGGAGCTGTTTTTT. Filled out from reference TRBV9 and TRBJ2-2, the complete variable domain reads DSGVTQTPKHLITATGQRVTLRCSPRSGDLSVYWYQQSLDQGLQFLIQYYNGEERAKGNILERFSAQQFPDLHSELNLSSLELGDSALYFCASSVLAGLETGELFFGEGSRLTVL.

This clonotype was counted between two and nine times. The chain links TRBV6-1 to TRBJ2-7, with TRBD1 matching over 7 bases. There are 14 residues in the CDR3. The V gene's germline CDR1 is MNHNS and CDR2 SASEGT. The junction had 7 bases not matched to a gene; V was cut back by 6 bases and J by 2 bases. This CDR3 is CASRTGTATYEQYF. The CDR3 region has the DNA TGTGCCAGCAGAACCGGGACAGCAACCTACGAGCAGTACTTC.

The table lists this clonotype with a count of one. The junction shows a germline mismatch at one end, possibly a read error. The V call is TRBV5-3, the J call TRBJ2-3; D gene unclear. TRBV5-3 is labeled an ORF, and its function is uncertain. The CDR3 spans 12 residues. The CDR3 region has the DNA TGTGCCAGGAGCTACTCACCAGATACGCAGTATTTT. As protein: CARSYSPDTQYF.